What follows is one T cell receptor (beta chain) and its context. Its antigen remains unknown. The CDR3 sequence is 13 residues long. The germline gives CDR1 DFQATT, CDR2 SNEGSKA (reference sequence). Losses at the gene ends were 5 bases for V and 3 bases for J; bases not matched to a gene: 5. The sample comes from a study of blood T cells in healthy people across ages. Whole-study results and caveats: Changes seen in expanded clonotypes were possibly confounded by donor CMV status left unknown.

With a J-beta primer mix and a sample-barcoded 5' primer, a second PCR ran about 6 to 11 cycles. With 12 random nucleotides, a template-switch adaptor tagged each individual cDNA molecule. TCRdb fed the 5' RACE reads into MiXCR, producing one record per CDR3 protein. The repertoire has around 500,000 distinct CDR3 sequences, 27% of them found once; the top ten carry 3% to 4%. Another study also made use of these data, one on T cells of mothers and their children. This second study says: Normalized overlap was always slightly, never significantly, higher in related than unrelated mother-child pairs.

This chain connects TRBV20-1 to TRBJ2-7, with 9 bases matching TRBD1. The sample comprised blood. This TCR was sampled from a boy between 2 and 10 years old in good health. DNA of the CDR3: TGCAGTGCTTTCCGGGACAGGGTCTACGAGCAGTACTTC. Translated, it gives CSAFRDRVYEQYF.